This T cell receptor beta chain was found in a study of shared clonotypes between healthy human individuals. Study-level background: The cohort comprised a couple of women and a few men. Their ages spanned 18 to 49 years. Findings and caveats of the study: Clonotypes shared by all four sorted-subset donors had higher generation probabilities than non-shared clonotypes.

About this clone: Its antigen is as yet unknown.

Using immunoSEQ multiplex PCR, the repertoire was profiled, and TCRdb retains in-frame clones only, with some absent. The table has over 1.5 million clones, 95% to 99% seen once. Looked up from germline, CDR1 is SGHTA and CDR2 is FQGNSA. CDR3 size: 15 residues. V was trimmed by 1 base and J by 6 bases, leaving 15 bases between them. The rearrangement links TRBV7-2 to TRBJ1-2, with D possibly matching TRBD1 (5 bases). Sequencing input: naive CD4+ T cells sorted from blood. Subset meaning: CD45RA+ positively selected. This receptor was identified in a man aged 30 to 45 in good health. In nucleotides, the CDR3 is TGTGCCAGCAGCTTAGGGAGGGGCAGGAGCGATGGCTACACCTTC. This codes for CASSLGRGRSDGYTF. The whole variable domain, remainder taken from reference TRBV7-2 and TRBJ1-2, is GAGVSQSPSNKVTEKGKDVELRCDPISGHTALYWYRQSLGQGLEFLIYFQGNSAPDKSGLPSDRFSAERTGGSVSTLTIQRTQQEDSAVYLCASSLGRGRSDGYTFGSGTRLTVV.